Listed below are T cell receptor beta chains from one sample, sequenced in a study of T cells in Graves' hyperthyroidism and ophthalmopathy. Using its own MiXCR run on the multiplex PCR reads, TCRdb lists one record per CDR3 protein. Of roughly 500,000 distinct CDR3 sequences in the sample, about 22% were seen once. The sample was blood. These TCRs come from a woman between 65 and 79 years old with Graves' ophthalmopathy. Each CDR3 is given with its conserved first and last residue. Fields, in order: J gene, V gene, clone size, D gene, CDR3 DNA, CDR3 protein. D genes are given only for firm matches. A clone size is listed for some rows: how often the clone was seen (once, few, many), or a class if it is expanded.

TRBJ2-1,TRBV20-1,few,-,TGCAGTGCTAGGGTCCCGGCGGTAGACATTTATGAGCAGTTCTTC,CSARVPAVDIYEQFF
TRBJ2-2,TRBV29-1,few,-,TGCAGCGTCGTTTGGCCTAACACCGGGGAGCTGTTTTTT,CSVVWPNTGELFF
TRBJ2-1,TRBV20-1,few,TRBD2,TGCAGTGCAAAGGGACTATTAGTCTACACTGACAATGAGCAGTTCTTC,CSAKGLLVYTDNEQFF
TRBJ2-6,TRBV7-2,-,-,TGTGCCAGCAGTCCCCTTGGGGCCAGGGCCAACGTCCTGACTTTC,CASSPLGARANVLTF
TRBJ2-2,TRBV30,few,TRBD1,TGTGCCTGGAGGTCAGCCCGACAGGGTTACGGGGAGCTGTTTTTT,CAWRSARQGYGELFF
TRBJ2-1,TRBV7-9,few,TRBD2,TGTGCCAGCAGCTTAGGGGGAAGCGGGAGGGCCTCCTACAATGAGCAGTTCTTC,CASSLGGSGRASYNEQFF
TRBJ1-5,TRBV10-3,-,-,TGTGCCATCAGTGAGTCCGGTGGGGGCAATCAGCCCCAGCATTTT,CAISESGGGNQPQHF
TRBJ2-3,TRBV29-1,-,-,TGCAGCGTTGAGCGGGGTGCGTCCGATACGCAGTATTTT,CSVERGASDTQYF
TRBJ2-1,TRBV6-4,-,-,TGTGCCAGCAGTCCAACCCCGTGGGGTAGCTCCTACAATGAGCAGTTCTTC,CASSPTPWGSSYNEQFF
TRBJ2-1,TRBV6-1,-,-,TGTGCCAGCAGCCTGCGTAGCAGGGGCTACAATGAGCAGTTCTTC,CASSLRSRGYNEQFF
TRBJ1-1,TRBV28,few,-,TGTGCCAGCAGGCTGCCGGGCCTCGAAGCTTTCTTT,CASRLPGLEAFF
TRBJ2-1,TRBV24-1,-,TRBD1,TGTGCCACCAGTGAGGACGGGACAGGGGTTTCTGAGCAGTTCTTC,CATSEDGTGVSEQFF
TRBJ2-7,TRBV3-1,-,-,TGTGCCAGCAGCCGCTTCTCCCATCAGGGCTACGAGCAGTACTTC,CASSRFSHQGYEQYF
TRBJ1-2,TRBV27,-,-,TGTGCCAGCAGCTCATCGTACGGGGACTATGGCTACACCTTC,CASSSSYGDYGYTF
TRBJ1-1,TRBV6-2/TRBV6-3,-,TRBD1,TGTGCCAGCAGCCCCCGAACAGGGGAGTACATGAACACTGAAGCTTTCTTT,CASSPRTGEYMNTEAFF
TRBJ1-6,TRBV3-1,-,-,TGTGCCAGCATATTGGGGCAGGTTAATTCACCCCTCCACTTT,CASILGQVNSPLHF
TRBJ2-1,TRBV5-1,-,-,TGCGCCAGCAGCTTCCGGGACTCCCGACTCTACAATGAGCAGTTCTTC,CASSFRDSRLYNEQFF
TRBJ1-2,TRBV7-9,once,TRBD1,TGCGCCAGCAGCTTGCACAGGGGCATCTATGGCTACACCTTC,CASSLHRGIYGYTF
TRBJ1-1,TRBV5-1,-,-,TGCGCCAGCAGCCCGGGACTTCGAAACACTGAAGCTTTCTTT,CASSPGLRNTEAFF
TRBJ2-3,TRBV2,many,-,TGTGCCAGCATCCCCTACACAGATACGCAGTATTTT,CASIPYTDTQYF
TRBJ2-1,TRBV11-3,few,TRBD2,TGTGCCAGCAGCTCTAGGGGATCCGGGACTAGCGGGATCGATGAGCAGTTCTTC,CASSSRGSGTSGIDEQFF
TRBJ1-5,TRBV12-3/TRBV12-4,many,-,TGTGCCAGCCAAGGGCCCTGGGATCAGCCCCAGCATTTT,CASQGPWDQPQHF
TRBJ2-5,TRBV20-1,-,TRBD2,TGCAGTGCAGTAACTAGCGGGAGGGCGTACCAAGAGACCCAGTACTTC,CSAVTSGRAYQETQYF
TRBJ2-5,TRBV7-9,-,TRBD2,TGTGCCAGCAGCCCAAGAGACAGACTAGCGGGAAAGGGGGAGACCCAGTACTTC,CASSPRDRLAGKGETQYF
TRBJ2-5,TRBV20-1,-,-,TGCAGTGCTAGTCTGGGGGGTCAAGAGACCCAGTACTTC,CSASLGGQETQYF